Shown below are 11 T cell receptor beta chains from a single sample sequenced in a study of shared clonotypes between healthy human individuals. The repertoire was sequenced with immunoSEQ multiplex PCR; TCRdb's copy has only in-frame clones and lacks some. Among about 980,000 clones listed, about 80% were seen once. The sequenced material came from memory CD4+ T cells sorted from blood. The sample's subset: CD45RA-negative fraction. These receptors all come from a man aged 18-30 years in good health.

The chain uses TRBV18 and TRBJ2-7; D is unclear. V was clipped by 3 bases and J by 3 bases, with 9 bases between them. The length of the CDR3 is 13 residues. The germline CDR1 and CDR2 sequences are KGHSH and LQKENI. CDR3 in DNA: TGTGCCAGCTCACCGGTTGGCTACTACGAGCAGTACTTC. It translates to CASSPVGYYEQYF.

Written as DNA, the CDR3 is TGTGCCAGCAGTGAGCAGGGATTCATGAACACTGAAGCTTTCTTT. This encodes CASSEQGFMNTEAFF. The gene calls are TRBV2 and TRBJ1-1; tentatively, D is TRBD1 (5 bases). The CDR3 totals 15 residues. CDR1 and CDR2 from the germline V gene are SNHLY and FYNNEI. Trimming took 3 bases from V and 0 from J, leaving 11 bases between them.

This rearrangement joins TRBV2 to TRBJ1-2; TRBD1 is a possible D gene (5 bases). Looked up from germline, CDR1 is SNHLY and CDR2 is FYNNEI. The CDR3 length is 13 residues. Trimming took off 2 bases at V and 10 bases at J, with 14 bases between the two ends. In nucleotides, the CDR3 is TGTGCCAGCAGTGAACGGCCAGGGTGGTCCTACACCTTC. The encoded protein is CASSERPGWSYTF.

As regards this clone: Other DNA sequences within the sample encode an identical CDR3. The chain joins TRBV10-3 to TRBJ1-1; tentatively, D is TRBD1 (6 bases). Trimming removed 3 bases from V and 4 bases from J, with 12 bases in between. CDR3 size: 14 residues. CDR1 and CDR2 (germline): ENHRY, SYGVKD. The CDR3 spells CAISDGGAGTEAFF. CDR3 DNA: TGTGCCATCAGTGATGGGGGGGCTGGCACTGAAGCTTTCTTT.

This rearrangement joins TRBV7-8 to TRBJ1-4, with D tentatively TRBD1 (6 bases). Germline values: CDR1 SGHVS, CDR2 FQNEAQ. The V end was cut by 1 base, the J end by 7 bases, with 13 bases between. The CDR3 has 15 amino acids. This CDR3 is CASSLEWGQSEKLFF. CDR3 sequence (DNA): TGTGCCAGCAGCTTAGAGTGGGGGCAGAGTGAAAAACTGTTTTTT.

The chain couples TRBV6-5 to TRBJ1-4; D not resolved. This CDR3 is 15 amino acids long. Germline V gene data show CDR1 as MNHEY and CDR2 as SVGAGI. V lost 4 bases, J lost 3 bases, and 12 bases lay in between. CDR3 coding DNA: TGTGCCAGCAGTTCCCAATTCGTACCTAATGAAAAACTGTTTTTT. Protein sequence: CASSSQFVPNEKLFF.

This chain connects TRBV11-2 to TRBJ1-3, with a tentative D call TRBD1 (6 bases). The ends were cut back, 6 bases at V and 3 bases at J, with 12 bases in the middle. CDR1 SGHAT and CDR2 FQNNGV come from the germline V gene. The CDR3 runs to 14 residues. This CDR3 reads CASRQGVYGNTIYF. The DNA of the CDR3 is TGTGCCAGCAGACAGGGTGTCTATGGAAACACCATATATTTT.

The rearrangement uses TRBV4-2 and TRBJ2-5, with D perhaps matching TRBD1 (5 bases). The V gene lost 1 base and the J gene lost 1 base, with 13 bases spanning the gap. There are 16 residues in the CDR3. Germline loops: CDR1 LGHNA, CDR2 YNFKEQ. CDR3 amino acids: CASSQVGRQGQETQYF. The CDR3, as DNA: TGTGCCAGCAGCCAAGTTGGTCGTCAGGGCCAAGAGACCCAGTACTTC.

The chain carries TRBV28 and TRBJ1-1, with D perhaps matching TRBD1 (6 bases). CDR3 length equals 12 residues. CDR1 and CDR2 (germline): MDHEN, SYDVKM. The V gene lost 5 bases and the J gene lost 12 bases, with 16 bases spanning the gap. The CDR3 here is CASSPTSGAPFF. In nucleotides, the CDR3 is TGTGCCAGCAGTCCTACTTCAGGGGCGCCTTTCTTT. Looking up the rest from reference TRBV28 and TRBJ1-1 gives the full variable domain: DVKVTQSSRYLVKRTGEKVFLECVQDMDHENMFWYRQDPGLGLRLIYFSYDVKMKEKGDIPEGYSVSREKKERFSLILESASTNQTSMYLCASSPTSGAPFFGQGTRLTVV.

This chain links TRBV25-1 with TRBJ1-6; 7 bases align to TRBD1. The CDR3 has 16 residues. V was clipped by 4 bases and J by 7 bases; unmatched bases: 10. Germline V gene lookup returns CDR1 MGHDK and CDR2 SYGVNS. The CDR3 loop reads CASSVLEGRGNSPLHF. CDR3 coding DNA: TGTGCCAGCAGTGTTCTTGAGGGCAGGGGGAATTCACCCCTCCACTTT.

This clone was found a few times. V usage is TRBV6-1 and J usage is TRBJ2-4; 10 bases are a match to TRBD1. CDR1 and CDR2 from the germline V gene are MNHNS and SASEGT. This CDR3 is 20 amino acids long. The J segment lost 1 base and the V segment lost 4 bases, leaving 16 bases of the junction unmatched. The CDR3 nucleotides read TGTGCCAGCAGTGTTTACGGGGGGACAGGGGATTCCGAGGCCAAAAACATTCAGTACTTC. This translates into CASSVYGGTGDSEAKNIQYF.